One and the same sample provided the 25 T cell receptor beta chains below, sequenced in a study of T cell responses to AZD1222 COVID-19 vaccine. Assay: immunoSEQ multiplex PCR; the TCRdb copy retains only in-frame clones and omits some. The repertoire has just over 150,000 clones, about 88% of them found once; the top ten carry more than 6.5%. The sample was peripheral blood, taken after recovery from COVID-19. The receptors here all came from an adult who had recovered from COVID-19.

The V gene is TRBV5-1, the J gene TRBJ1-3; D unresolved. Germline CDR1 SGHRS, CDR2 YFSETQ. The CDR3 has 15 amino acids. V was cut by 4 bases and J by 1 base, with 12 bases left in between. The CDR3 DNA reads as TGCGCCAGCAGCCCAGGACCGAATTCTGGAAACACCATATATTTT. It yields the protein CASSPGPNSGNTIYF.

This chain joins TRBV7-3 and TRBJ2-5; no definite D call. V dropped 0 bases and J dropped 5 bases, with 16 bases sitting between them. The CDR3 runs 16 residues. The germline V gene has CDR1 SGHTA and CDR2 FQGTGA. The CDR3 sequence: CASSLTGAAADETQYF. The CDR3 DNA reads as TGTGCCAGCAGCTTAACGGGCGCGGCCGCGGACGAGACCCAGTACTTC.

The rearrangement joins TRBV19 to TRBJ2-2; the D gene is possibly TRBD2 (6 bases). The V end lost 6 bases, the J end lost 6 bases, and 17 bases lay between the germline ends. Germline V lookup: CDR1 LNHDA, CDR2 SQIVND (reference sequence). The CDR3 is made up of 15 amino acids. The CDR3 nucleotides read TGTGCCAGTAGACCACGGCGGGATCCCGCCGGGGAGCTGTTTTTT. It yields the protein CASRPRRDPAGELFF. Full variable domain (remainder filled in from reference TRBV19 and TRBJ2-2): DGGITQSPKYLFRKEGQNVTLSCEQNLNHDAMYWYRQDPGQGLRLIYYSQIVNDFQKGDIAEGYSVSREKKESFPLTVTSAQKNPTAFYLCASRPRRDPAGELFFGEGSRLTVL.

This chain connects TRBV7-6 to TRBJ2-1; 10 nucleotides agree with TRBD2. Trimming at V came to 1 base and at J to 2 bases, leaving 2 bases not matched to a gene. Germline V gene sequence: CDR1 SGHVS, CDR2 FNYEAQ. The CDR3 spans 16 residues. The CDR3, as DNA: TGTGCCAGCAGCTTAGAACTAGCGGGGCCCTACAATGAGCAGTTCTTC. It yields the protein CASSLELAGPYNEQFF. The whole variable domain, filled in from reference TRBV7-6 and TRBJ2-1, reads GAGVSQSPRYKVTKRGQDVALRCDPISGHVSLYWYRQALGQGPEFLTYFNYEAQQDKSGLPNDRFSAERPEGSISTLTIQRTEQRDSAMYRCASSLELAGPYNEQFFGPGTRLTVL.

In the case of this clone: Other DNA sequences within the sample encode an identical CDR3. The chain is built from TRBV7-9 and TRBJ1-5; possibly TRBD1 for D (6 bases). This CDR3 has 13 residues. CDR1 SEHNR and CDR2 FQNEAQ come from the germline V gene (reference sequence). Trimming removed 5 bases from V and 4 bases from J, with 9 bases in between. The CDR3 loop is CASSATGNQPQHF. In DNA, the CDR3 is TGTGCCAGCAGCGCCACAGGGAATCAGCCCCAGCATTTT.

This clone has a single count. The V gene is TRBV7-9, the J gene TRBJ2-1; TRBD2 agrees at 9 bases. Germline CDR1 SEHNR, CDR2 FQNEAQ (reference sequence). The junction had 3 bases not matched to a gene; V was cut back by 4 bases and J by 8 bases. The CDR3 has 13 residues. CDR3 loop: CASSSRTSDEQFF. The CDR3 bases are TGTGCCAGCAGCTCAAGGACTAGCGATGAGCAGTTCTTC.

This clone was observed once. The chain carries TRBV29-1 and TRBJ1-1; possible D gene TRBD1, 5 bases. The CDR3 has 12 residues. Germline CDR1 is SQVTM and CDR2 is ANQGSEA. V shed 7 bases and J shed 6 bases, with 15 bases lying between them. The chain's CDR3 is CSAGHPGAEAFF. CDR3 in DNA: TGCAGCGCCGGACATCCTGGTGCTGAAGCTTTCTTT. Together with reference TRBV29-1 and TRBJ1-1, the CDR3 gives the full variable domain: SAVISQKPSRDICQRGTSLTIQCQVDSQVTMMFWYRQQPGQSLTLIATANQGSEATYESGFVIDKFPISRPNLTFSTLTVSNMSPEDSSIYLCSAGHPGAEAFFGQGTRLTVV.

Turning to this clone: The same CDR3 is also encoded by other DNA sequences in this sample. The chain's CDR3 is CASSLGNEQFF. The DNA for the CDR3 is TGTGCCAGCAGTTTGGGAAATGAGCAGTTCTTC. V usage is TRBV12-3 or TRBV12-4 and J usage is TRBJ2-1; D unclear. V was shortened by 3 bases and J by 7 bases, with 4 bases between the two germline ends. The CDR3 is 11 amino acids.

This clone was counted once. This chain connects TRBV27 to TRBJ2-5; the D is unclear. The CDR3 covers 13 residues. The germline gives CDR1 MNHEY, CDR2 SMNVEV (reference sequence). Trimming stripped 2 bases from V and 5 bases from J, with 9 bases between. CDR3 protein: CASSLRRRETQYF. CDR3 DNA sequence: TGTGCCAGCAGTTTACGGCGACGGGAGACCCAGTACTTC.

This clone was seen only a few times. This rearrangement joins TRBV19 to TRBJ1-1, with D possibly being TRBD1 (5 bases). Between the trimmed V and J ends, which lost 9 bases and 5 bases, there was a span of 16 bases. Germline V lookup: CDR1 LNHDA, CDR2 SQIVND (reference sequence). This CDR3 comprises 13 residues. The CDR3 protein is CASQGQGGTEAFF. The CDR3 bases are TGTGCCAGCCAAGGCCAGGGAGGGACTGAAGCTTTCTTT.

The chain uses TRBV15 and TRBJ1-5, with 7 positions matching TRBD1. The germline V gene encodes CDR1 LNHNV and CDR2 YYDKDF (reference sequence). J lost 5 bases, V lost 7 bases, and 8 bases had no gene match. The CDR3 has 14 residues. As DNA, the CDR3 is TGTGCCACCACCGACAGGGTTTCTGATCAGCCCCAGCATTTT. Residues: CATTDRVSDQPQHF.

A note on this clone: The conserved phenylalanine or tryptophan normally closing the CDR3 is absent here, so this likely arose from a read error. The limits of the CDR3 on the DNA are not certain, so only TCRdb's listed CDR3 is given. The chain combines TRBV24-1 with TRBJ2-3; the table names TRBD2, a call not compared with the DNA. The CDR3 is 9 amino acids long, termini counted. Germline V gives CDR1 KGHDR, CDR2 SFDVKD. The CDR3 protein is CATRGSREP.

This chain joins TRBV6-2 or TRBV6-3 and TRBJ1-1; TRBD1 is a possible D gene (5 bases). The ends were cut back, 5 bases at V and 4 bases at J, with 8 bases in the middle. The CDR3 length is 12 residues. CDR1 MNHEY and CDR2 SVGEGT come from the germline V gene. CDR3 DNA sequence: TGTGCCAGCAGTAGAGGGACCACTGAAGCTTTCTTT. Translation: CASSRGTTEAFF.

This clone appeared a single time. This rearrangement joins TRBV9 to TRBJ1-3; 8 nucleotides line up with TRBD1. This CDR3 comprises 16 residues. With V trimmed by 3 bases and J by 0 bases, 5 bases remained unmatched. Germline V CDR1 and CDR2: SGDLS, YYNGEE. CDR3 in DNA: TGTGCCAGCAGCGACGGGACAGGTTTCTCTGGAAACACCATATATTTT. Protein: CASSDGTGFSGNTIYF.

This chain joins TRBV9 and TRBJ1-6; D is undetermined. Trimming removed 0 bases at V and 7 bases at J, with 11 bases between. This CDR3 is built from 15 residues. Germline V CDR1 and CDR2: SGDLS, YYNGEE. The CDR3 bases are TGTGCCAGCAGCGTAGAGAACCGCGGAAATTCACCCCTCCACTTT. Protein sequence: CASSVENRGNSPLHF.

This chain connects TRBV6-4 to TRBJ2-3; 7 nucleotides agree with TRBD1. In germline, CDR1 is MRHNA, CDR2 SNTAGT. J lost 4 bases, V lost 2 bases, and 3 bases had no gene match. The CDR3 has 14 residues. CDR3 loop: CASSDRGRSDTQYF. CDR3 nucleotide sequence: TGTGCCAGCAGTGACAGGGGGCGGTCAGATACGCAGTATTTT.

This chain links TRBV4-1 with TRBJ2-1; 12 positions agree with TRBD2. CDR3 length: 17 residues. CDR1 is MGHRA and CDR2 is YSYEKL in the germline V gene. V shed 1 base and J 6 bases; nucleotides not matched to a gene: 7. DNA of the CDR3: TGCGCCAGCAGCCAAGTCGATATGGGACTAGCGGGCAATGAGCAGTTCTTC. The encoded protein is CASSQVDMGLAGNEQFF.

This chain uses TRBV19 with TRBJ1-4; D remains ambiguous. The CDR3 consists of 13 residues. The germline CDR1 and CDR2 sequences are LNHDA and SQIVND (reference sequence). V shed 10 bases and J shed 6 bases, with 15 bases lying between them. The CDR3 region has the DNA TGTGCCACACACTCCGAGTACGATGAAAAACTGTTTTTT. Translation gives CATHSEYDEKLFF.

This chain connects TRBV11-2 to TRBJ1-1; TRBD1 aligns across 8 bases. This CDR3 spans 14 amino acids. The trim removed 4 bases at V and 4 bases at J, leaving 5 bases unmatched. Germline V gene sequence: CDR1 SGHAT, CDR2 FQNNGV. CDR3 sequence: CASSSRQGATEAFF. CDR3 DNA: TGTGCCAGCAGCTCGAGGCAGGGGGCCACTGAAGCTTTCTTT.

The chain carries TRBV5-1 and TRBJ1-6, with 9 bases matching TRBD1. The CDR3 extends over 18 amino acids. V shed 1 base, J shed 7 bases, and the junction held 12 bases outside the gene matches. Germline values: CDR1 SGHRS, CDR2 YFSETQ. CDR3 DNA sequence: TGCGCCAGCAGCTTGAATCCGGGACAGGGTGGTTGGAATTCACCCCTCCACTTT. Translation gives CASSLNPGQGGWNSPLHF.

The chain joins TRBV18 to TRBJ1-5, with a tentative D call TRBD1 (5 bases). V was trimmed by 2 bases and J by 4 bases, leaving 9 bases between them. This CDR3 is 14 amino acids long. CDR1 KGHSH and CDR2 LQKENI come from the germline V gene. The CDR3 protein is CASSPTGPNQPQHF. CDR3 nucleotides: TGTGCCAGCTCACCAACAGGCCCGAATCAGCCCCAGCATTTT.

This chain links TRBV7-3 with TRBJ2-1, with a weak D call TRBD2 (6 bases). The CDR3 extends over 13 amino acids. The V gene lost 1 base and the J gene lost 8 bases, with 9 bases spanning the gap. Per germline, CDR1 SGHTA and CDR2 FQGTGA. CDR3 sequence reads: CASSLRRAYEQFF. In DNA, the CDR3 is TGTGCCAGCAGCTTAAGGAGGGCCTATGAGCAGTTCTTC.

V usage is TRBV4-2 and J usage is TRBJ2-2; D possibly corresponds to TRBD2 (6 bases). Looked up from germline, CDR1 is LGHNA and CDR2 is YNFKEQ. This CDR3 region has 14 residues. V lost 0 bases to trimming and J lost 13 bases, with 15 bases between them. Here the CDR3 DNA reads TGTGCCAGCAGCCAAGAAAGGCTAGCGTATACGCTGTTTTTT. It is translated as CASSQERLAYTLFF.

Here the CDR3 DNA reads TGTGCCAGCAGCCCCTCCACCTCTGGGGCCAACGTCCTGACTTTC. The encoded protein is CASSPSTSGANVLTF. V gene TRBV9 combines with J gene TRBJ2-6; no firm D call. The germline V gene encodes CDR1 SGDLS and CDR2 YYNGEE. Trimming removed 4 bases from V and 0 bases from J, with 8 bases in between. The CDR3 is made up of 15 amino acids.

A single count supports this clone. CDR3: CASSVVGAESYNEQFF. CDR3 nucleotide sequence: TGTGCCAGCAGCGTAGTAGGAGCGGAATCCTACAATGAGCAGTTCTTC. The chain joins TRBV9 to TRBJ2-1, with D possibly being TRBD2 (5 bases). The CDR3 spans 16 residues. Trimming took 0 bases from V and 1 from J, leaving 11 bases between them. The germline V gene encodes CDR1 SGDLS and CDR2 YYNGEE.